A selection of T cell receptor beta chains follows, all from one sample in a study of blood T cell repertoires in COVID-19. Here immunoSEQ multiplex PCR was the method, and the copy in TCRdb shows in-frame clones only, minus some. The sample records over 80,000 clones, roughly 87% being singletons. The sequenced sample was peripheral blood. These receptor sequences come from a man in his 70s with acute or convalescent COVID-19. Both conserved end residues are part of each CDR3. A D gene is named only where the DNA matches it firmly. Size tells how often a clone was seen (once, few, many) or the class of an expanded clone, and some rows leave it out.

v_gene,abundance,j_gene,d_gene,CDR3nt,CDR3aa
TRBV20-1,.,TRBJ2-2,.,TGCAGTGCCGCCAAGAGCGGGGAGCTGTTTTTT,CSAAKSGELFF
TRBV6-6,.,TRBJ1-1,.,TGTGCCAGCAGTTACTCCGGCGGGAACACTGAAGCTTTCTTT,CASSYSGGNTEAFF
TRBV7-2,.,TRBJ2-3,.,TGTGCCAGCAGCACCCAATTTAGCGGTACAGATACGCAGTATTTT,CASSTQFSGTDTQYF
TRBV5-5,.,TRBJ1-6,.,TGTGCCAGCAGCCGGGTGGGACTATCGGGAGGTAATTCACCCCTCCACTTT,CASSRVGLSGGNSPLHF
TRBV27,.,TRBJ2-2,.,TGTGCCAGCAGTCGCCCGACTAGTTTAAACACCGGGGAGCTGTTTTTT,CASSRPTSLNTGELFF
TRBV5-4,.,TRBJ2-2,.,TGTGCCAGCAGCTTGGCAGGCCGTCCCACCGGGGAGCTGTTTTTT,CASSLAGRPTGELFF
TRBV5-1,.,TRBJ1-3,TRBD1,TGCGCCAGCAGCGAAGGACAGGGGGTGAACACCATATATTTT,CASSEGQGVNTIYF
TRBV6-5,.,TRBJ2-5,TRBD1,TGTGCCAGCAGTTCTTGGACAGGGTCTAGAGAGACCCAGTACTTC,CASSSWTGSRETQYF
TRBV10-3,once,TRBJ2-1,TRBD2,TGTGCCATCAGTGAGTCGATAGCGGGGGGTAACAATGAGCAGTTCTTC,CAISESIAGGNNEQFF
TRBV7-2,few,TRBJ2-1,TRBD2,TGTGCCAGCAGCAGGACTAGAGTTGAGCAGTTCTTC,CASSRTRVEQFF
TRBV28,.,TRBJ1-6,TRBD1,TGTGCCAGCAGTTTAATTTCAGGGGGGAATTCACCCCTCCACTTT,CASSLISGGNSPLHF
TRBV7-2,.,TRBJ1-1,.,TGTGCCAGCTGCAGGGGTGCTCTCGTGAACACTGAAGCTTTCTTT,CASCRGALVNTEAFF
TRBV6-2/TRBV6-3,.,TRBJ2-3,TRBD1,TGTGCCAGCAGCCCGGGACAGAGAACAGATACGCAGTATTTT,CASSPGQRTDTQYF
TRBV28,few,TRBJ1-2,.,TGTGCCAGCAGCCCACAAAAAAACTATGGCTACACCTTC,CASSPQKNYGYTF
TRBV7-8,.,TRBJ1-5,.,TGTGCCAGCAGCCAGGTGTTAGGGGTCAATCAGCCCCAGCATTTT,CASSQVLGVNQPQHF
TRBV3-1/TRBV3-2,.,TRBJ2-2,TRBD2,TGTGCCAGCAGCCATCTAGCGGGGGGGGACACCGGGGAGCTGTTTTTT,CASSHLAGGDTGELFF
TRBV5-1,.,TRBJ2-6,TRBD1,TGCGCCAGCAGCGCAACAGGGGATGGGGCCAACGTCCTGACTTTC,CASSATGDGANVLTF
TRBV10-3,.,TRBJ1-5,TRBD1,TGTGCCACCCAACAGGGGGAGCTCGGCAATCAGCCCCAGCATTTT,CATQQGELGNQPQHF
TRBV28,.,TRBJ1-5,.,TGTGCCACCATACACCCCACAGGGAACAATCAGCCCCAGCATTTT,CATIHPTGNNQPQHF
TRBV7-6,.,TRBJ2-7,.,TGTGCCAGCAGCTTCAGCACAGGGTCCCCCACATCTAGTTACGAGCAGTACTTC,CASSFSTGSPTSSYEQYF
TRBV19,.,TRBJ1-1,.,TGTGCCAGTAGTATTCGGGGGAAGGGCACTGAAGCTTTCTTT,CASSIRGKGTEAFF
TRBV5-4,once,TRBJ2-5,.,TGTGCCAGCAGCCTAAGACAGTCTAGTCCAGAGACCCAGTACTTC,CASSLRQSSPETQYF
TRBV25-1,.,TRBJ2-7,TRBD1,TGTGCCATCGGGACAGGGGGCCGCGAGCAGTACTTC,CAIGTGGREQYF
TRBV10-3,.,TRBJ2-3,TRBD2,TGTGCCATCAGTGTTGCTAGCGGGACCGCAGATACGCAGTATTTT,CAISVASGTADTQYF
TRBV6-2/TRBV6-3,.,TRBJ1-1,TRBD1,TGTGCCAGCAGTTACGGAGGGGGCCCGGCTGAAGCTTTCTTT,CASSYGGGPAEAFF
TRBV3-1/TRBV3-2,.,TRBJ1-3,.,TGTGCCAGCAGCCAAGGAGGGTACCATTTAGGAAACACCATATATTTT,CASSQGGYHLGNTIYF
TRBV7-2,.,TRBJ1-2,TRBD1,TGTGCCAGCAGCCCCTCGACAGGGCTTCGGGGCTACACCTTC,CASSPSTGLRGYTF
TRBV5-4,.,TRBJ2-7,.,TGTGCCAGCAGCTACCTAGGGGCGGAGTACTTC,CASSYLGAEYF
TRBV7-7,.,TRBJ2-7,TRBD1,TGTGCTAGCAGCTTCGGACAGGACTACGAGCAGTACTTC,CASSFGQDYEQYF
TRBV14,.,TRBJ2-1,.,TGTGCCAGCAGCCAAGAACCACCGTGGCTCTACAATGAGCAGTTCTTC,CASSQEPPWLYNEQFF
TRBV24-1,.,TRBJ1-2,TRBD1,TGTGCCACCAGTGATCGGGACAGGGTGAGCGGCTACACCTTC,CATSDRDRVSGYTF
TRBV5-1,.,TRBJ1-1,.,TGCGCCAGCAGCTTGGTGTCTTTCAACACTGAAGCTTTCTTT,CASSLVSFNTEAFF